This section outlines one TCR beta chain sequence together with its context. Germline CDR1 is LGHDT and CDR2 is YNNKEL (reference sequence). With 4 bases removed from V and 7 bases from J, the gap between germline ends came to 20 bases. CDR3 length equals 17 residues. This specimen belongs to a study of Ad26.COV2.S vaccination and SARS-CoV-2 variants. As for the study in general: The authors gave Ad26.COV2.S intramuscularly, either once or twice 56 days apart.

Data came from immunoSEQ multiplex PCR; TCRdb stores just in-frame clones and leaves some out. The profile shows more than 400,000 clones, roughly 90% of them singletons. Described treatment: roughly 20 received Ad26.COV2.S at low or high dose, single or two shots; several received placebo; per-sample allocation not given. Material that was analyzed had been drawn on day 63 after the first vaccine or placebo injection. An adult donor aged 18-55 years was enrolled in Boston. Expression of Wuhan-strain SARS-CoV-2 spike came from the Ad26 vector that formed the vaccine. The sequence derives from a person between 18 and 65 years old who received the Ad26.COV2.S COVID-19 vaccine or a placebo. Sequenced here: peripheral blood, sampled in a trial of Ad26.COV2.S vaccine versus placebo. The rearrangement joins TRBV3-1 (or the pseudogene TRBV3-2) to TRBJ1-6; D is perhaps TRBD1 (5 bases). CDR3 loop: CASSPIFPGTRNSPLHF. The CDR3 DNA is TGTGCCAGCAGCCCGATTTTCCCCGGGACGCGGAATTCACCCCTCCACTTT.